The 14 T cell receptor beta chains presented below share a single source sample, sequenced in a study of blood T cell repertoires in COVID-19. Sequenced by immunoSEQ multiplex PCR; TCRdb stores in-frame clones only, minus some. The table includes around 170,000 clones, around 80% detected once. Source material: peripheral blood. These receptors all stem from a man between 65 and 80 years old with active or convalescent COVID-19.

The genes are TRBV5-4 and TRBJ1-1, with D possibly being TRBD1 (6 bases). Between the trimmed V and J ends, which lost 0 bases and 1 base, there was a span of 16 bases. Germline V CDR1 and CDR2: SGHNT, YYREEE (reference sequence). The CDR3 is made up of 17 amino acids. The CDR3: CASSLGTVTKRNTEAFF. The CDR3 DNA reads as TGTGCCAGCAGCTTGGGGACAGTTACCAAAAGGAACACTGAAGCTTTCTTT.

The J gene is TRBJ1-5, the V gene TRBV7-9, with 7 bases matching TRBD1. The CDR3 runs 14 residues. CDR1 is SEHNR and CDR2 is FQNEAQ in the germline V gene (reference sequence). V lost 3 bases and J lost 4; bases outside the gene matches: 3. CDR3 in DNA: TGTGCCAGCAGCTTCGGACAGGATAATCAGCCCCAGCATTTT. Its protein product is CASSFGQDNQPQHF.

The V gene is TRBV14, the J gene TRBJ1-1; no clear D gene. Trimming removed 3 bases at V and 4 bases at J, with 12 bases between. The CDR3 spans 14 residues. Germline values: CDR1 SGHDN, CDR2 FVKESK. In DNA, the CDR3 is TGTGCCAGCAGCCAGCAGACCTCGGGCACTGAAGCTTTCTTT. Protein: CASSQQTSGTEAFF.

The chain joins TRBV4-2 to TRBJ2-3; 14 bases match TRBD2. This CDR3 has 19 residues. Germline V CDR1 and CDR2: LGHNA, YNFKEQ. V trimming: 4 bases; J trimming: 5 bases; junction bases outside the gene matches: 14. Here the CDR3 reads CASSPTSGGATSSRDTQYF. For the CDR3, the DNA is TGTGCCAGCAGCCCGACTAGCGGGGGGGCCACGTCCTCTCGAGATACGCAGTATTTT.

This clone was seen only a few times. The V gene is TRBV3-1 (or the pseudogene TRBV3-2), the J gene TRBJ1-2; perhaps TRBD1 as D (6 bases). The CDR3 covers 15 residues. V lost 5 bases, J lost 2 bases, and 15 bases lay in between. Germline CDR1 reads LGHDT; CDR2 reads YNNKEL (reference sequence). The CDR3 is CASSYRERGNYGYTF. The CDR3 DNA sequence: TGTGCCAGCAGCTACAGGGAAAGGGGCAACTATGGCTACACCTTC.

CDR3 coding DNA: TGTGCCAGCAGCTTATCAGGGATTCGCTCCTACGAGCAGTACTTC. Its protein is CASSLSGIRSYEQYF. This chain joins TRBV7-3 and TRBJ2-7, with D possibly matching TRBD1 (5 bases). Germline V gives CDR1 SGHTA, CDR2 FQGTGA. The CDR3 is made up of 15 amino acids. The V gene lost 2 bases and the J gene lost 0 bases, with 11 bases spanning the gap.

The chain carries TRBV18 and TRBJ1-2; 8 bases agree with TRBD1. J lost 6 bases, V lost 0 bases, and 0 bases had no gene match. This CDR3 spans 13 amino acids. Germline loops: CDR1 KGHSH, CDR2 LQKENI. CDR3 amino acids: CASSPPTGDGYTF. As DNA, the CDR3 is TGTGCCAGCTCACCACCGACAGGGGATGGCTACACCTTC.

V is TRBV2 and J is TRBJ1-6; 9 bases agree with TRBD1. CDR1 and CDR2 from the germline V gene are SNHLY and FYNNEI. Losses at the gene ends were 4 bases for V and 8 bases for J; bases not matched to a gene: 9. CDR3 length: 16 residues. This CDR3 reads CASSGMGGQGYSPLHF. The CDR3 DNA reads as TGTGCCAGCAGTGGCATGGGGGGACAGGGTTATTCACCCCTCCACTTT.

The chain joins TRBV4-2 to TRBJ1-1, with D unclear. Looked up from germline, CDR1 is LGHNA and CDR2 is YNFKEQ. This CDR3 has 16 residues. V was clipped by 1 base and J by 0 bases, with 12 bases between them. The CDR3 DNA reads TGTGCCAGCAGCCAAGGTTACCGAGATCTGAACACTGAAGCTTTCTTT. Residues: CASSQGYRDLNTEAFF.

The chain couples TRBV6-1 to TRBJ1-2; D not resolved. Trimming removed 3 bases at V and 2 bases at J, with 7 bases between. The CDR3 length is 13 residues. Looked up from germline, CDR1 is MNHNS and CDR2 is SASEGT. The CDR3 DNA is TGTGCCAGCAGTGACGCCGGGAACTATGGCTACACCTTC. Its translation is CASSDAGNYGYTF.

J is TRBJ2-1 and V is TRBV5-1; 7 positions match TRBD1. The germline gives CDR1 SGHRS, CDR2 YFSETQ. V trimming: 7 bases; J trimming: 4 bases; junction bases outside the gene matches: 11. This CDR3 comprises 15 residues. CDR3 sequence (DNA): TGCGCCAGCGGACAACAGGGGCCGGAGTACAATGAGCAGTTCTTC. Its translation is CASGQQGPEYNEQFF.

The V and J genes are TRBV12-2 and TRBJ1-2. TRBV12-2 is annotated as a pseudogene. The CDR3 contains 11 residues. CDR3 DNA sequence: TGTGCAAGTCGCTGGACGGGGGGCTACACCTTC. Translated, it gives CASRWTGGYTF.

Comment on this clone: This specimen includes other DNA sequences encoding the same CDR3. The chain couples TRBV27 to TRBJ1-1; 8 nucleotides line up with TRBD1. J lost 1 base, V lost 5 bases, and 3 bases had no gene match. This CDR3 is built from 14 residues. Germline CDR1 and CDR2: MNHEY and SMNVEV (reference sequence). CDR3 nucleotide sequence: TGTGCCAGCAGTCGAACAGGGGGGAACACTGAAGCTTTCTTT. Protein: CASSRTGGNTEAFF.

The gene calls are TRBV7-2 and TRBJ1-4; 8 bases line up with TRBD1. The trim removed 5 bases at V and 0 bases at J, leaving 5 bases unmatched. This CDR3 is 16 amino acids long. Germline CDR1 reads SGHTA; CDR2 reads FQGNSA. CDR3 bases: TGTGCCAGCAGCCAGGGGGCGGGGGCAACTAATGAAAAACTGTTTTTT. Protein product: CASSQGAGATNEKLFF.